Included here is one T cell receptor (beta chain) sequence, with context. This entry is derived from a study of blood T cell repertoires in COVID-19. Study background: PBMCs, B-cell-depleted T cells, or T cells provided the cDNA or gDNA that made up the material.

CDR1 is SNHLY and CDR2 is FYNNEI in the germline V gene. The V segment lost 7 bases and the J segment 1 base; nucleotides outside the gene matches: 8. The CDR3 sequence is 15 residues long. Clones were read by immunoSEQ multiplex PCR, and TCRdb kept only the in-frame ones, dropping some. Among 240,000 or so clones listed, roughly 88% were seen once. The clonotype was recovered from a man older than 75 with acute or convalescent COVID-19. The chain links TRBV2 to TRBJ1-1, with 8 nucleotides matching TRBD1. Sequencing was performed on peripheral blood. The CDR3 region is CASTEGGQGNTEAFF. As DNA, the CDR3 is TGTGCCAGCACCGAAGGAGGACAGGGGAACACTGAAGCTTTCTTT.